The text below deals with one T cell receptor beta chain. The CDR3 totals 14 residues. V gave up 0 bases and J gave up 5 bases, with 11 bases separating them. Germline lookup yields CDR1 KGHSH and CDR2 LQKENI. This sample was included in a study of blood T cell repertoires in COVID-19. Whole-study context: Donors in the United States, Italy and Spain gave samples during acute or convalescent COVID-19. Nucleic acid was either cDNA or gDNA, and it came from T cells, B-cell-depleted T cells, or PBMCs.

Authors' analysis steps: Cell counts per sample came from amplifying reference gene primers. Produced via immunoSEQ multiplex PCR; TCRdb's table is partial and in-frame only. That table gives V, J and clone size, and the DNA gave D and trimming. The table includes about 15,000 clones, approximately 85% detected once. The TCR originated in a man older than 75 with active or convalescent COVID-19. The sequencing sample was made of peripheral blood. The genes are TRBV18 and TRBJ2-7; maybe TRBD1 (5 bases). The CDR3 DNA reads TGTGCCAGCTCACCACCGGGCTCCAGGGACGAGCAGTACTTC. This encodes CASSPPGSRDEQYF.